These 14 T cell receptor beta chains were sequenced from one sample in a study of cytomegalovirus exposure and HLA in healthy donors. Clones were read by immunoSEQ multiplex PCR, and TCRdb kept only the in-frame ones, dropping some. The sample includes roughly 71,000 clones, around 95% of them seen just once. Material for sequencing was PBMCs. The receptors come from a woman aged 18-29 years in good health and CMV-seronegative.

For this clone: An end of the junction differs from the germline gene, which may be a read error. The V gene is TRBV5-5, the J gene TRBJ2-3; 9 positions match TRBD2. The germline V gene has CDR1 SGHKS and CDR2 YYEKEE (reference sequence). The CDR3 covers 16 residues. CDR3 sequence: CASSLMGGGVTNTQYF. The CDR3 DNA follows: TGTGCCAGCAGCCTCATGGGCGGGGGGGTCACAAATACGCAGTATTTT.

The chain is built from TRBV11-2 and TRBJ2-1, with 9 bases fitting TRBD1. V dropped 6 bases and J dropped 8; count of bases not matched to a gene: 11. Germline loops: CDR1 SGHAT, CDR2 FQNNGV. The CDR3 runs 15 residues. The CDR3 loop is CASRGRDRDSDEQFF. DNA of the CDR3: TGTGCCAGCAGGGGCCGGGACAGGGACTCGGATGAGCAGTTCTTC.

The rearrangement uses TRBV11-3 and TRBJ2-3; 7 positions agree with TRBD1. The CDR3 runs to 16 residues. The V and J ends lost 1 base and 2 bases, in that order; junction bases with no gene match: 6. CDR1 SGHNT and CDR2 YENEEA come from the germline V gene. The DNA of the CDR3 is TGTGCCAGCAGCTTAGGGTACAGGGGACCCACAGATACGCAGTATTTT. Translation gives CASSLGYRGPTDTQYF.

This clone was observed a handful of times. This chain connects TRBV5-1 to TRBJ1-1; D might be TRBD1 (5 bases). In germline, CDR1 is SGHRS, CDR2 YFSETQ. V lost 0 bases, J lost 3 bases, and 12 bases lay in between. This CDR3 has 15 amino acids. The CDR3 here is CASSLVVGQDTEAFF. Written as DNA, the CDR3 is TGCGCCAGCAGCTTGGTGGTGGGGCAGGACACTGAAGCTTTCTTT.

V and J are TRBV5-1 and TRBJ2-3, with 9 bases identical to TRBD2. The CDR3 contains 15 residues. Germline V CDR1 and CDR2: SGHRS, YFSETQ. Germline trimming cut 1 base from V and 8 bases from J; bases unmatched to any gene: 8. CDR3 sequence: CASSLRLAGKGTQYF. As DNA, the CDR3 is TGCGCCAGCAGCTTGCGGCTAGCGGGGAAGGGTACGCAGTATTTT.

The chain is built from TRBV9 and TRBJ2-7, with a tentative D call TRBD1 (5 bases). The V gene lost 4 bases and the J gene lost 4 bases, with 12 bases spanning the gap. This CDR3 is 13 amino acids long. The germline CDR1 and CDR2 sequences are SGDLS and YYNGEE. CDR3 amino acids: CASSRRQGYEQYF. CDR3 coding DNA: TGTGCCAGCAGCCGGCGGCAGGGATACGAGCAGTACTTC.

V gene TRBV4-1 combines with J gene TRBJ1-5, with D possibly TRBD1 on 6 matching bases. V shed 3 bases and J shed 0 bases, with 18 bases lying between them. This CDR3 has 18 residues. Per germline, CDR1 MGHRA and CDR2 YSYEKL. The CDR3 region has the DNA TGCGCCAGCAGCCAGGGACAAGGAGTGCCATATAGCAATCAGCCCCAGCATTTT. Translation: CASSQGQGVPYSNQPQHF.

The CDR3 loop reads CASRDPGLETLTDTQYF. CDR3 bases: TGTGCCAGCAGAGACCCGGGACTAGAAACGTTAACAGATACGCAGTATTTT. This chain uses TRBV9 with TRBJ2-3, with 8 positions matching TRBD2. The CDR3 loop spans 17 amino acids. With 5 bases clipped from V and 3 bases from J, the junction kept 14 bases outside the gene matches. The germline V gene encodes CDR1 SGDLS and CDR2 YYNGEE.

This clone has a single count. The chain combines TRBV27 with TRBJ1-1; D call uncertain. Per germline, CDR1 MNHEY and CDR2 SMNVEV (reference sequence). Trimming pared 5 bases from V and 0 bases from J, leaving 7 bases between. There are 13 residues in the CDR3. The CDR3 DNA is TGTGCCAGCAGTCCACGGTTGAACACTGAAGCTTTCTTT. As protein: CASSPRLNTEAFF.

This rearrangement joins TRBV2 to TRBJ2-5; no definite D call. Between the trimmed V and J ends, which lost 6 bases and 1 base, there was a span of 12 bases. The CDR3 contains 14 residues. Germline lookup yields CDR1 SNHLY and CDR2 FYNNEI. CDR3 in amino acids: CASRGGTAQETQYF. The CDR3 nucleotides read TGTGCCAGCAGAGGTGGTACAGCCCAAGAGACCCAGTACTTC.

This chain joins TRBV7-2 and TRBJ2-3, with D perhaps TRBD2 (5 bases). CDR1 SGHTA and CDR2 FQGNSA come from the germline V gene. Trimming stripped 2 bases from V and 3 bases from J, with 12 bases between. CDR3 length: 15 amino acids. This CDR3 is CASSLWFGVTDTQYF. CDR3 nucleotide sequence: TGTGCCAGCAGCTTATGGTTCGGGGTGACAGATACGCAGTATTTT.

J is TRBJ2-3 and V is TRBV5-4; unclear D gene. V lost 0 bases and J 0 bases, leaving 8 bases between the germline ends. The CDR3 contains 15 residues. Germline CDR1 is SGHNT and CDR2 is YYREEE (reference sequence). Here the CDR3 reads CASSLGGLSTDTQYF. As DNA, the CDR3 is TGTGCCAGCAGCTTGGGTGGGCTGAGCACAGATACGCAGTATTTT.

The rearrangement links TRBV4-1 to TRBJ2-1, with a tentative D call TRBD1 (7 bases). The germline CDR1 and CDR2 sequences are MGHRA and YSYEKL. The CDR3 spans 14 residues. V was clipped by 0 bases and J by 8 bases, with 11 bases between them. CDR3 amino acids: CASSQDQGEDEQFF. CDR3 DNA: TGCGCCAGCAGCCAAGATCAGGGGGAGGATGAGCAGTTCTTC.

V gene TRBV6-6 combines with J gene TRBJ2-3; D gene unclear. Germline CDR1 is MNHNY and CDR2 is SVGAGI (reference sequence). This CDR3 region has 14 residues. With 2 bases removed from V and 3 bases from J, the gap between germline ends came to 9 bases. The CDR3 DNA follows: TGTGCCAGCAGTTACCTTCTACCGACAGATACGCAGTATTTT. Translated, it gives CASSYLLPTDTQYF.